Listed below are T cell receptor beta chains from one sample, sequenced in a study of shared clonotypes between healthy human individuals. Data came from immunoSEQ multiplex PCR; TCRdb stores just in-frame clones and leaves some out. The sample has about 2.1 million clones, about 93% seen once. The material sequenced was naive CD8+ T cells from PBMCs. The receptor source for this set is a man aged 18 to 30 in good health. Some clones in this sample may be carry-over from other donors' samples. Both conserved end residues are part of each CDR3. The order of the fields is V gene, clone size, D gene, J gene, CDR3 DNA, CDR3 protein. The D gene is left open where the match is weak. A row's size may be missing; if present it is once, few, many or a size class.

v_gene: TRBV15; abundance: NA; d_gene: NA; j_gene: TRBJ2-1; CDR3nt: TGTGCCACCAGCAGAGATAGCTGGCGGAGCTCCTACAATGAGCAGTTCTTC; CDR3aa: CATSRDSWRSSYNEQFF
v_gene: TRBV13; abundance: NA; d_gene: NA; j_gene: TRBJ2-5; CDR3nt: TGTGCCAGCAGCCCACCCCTAAGGTGGGGGGCAGAGACCCAGTACTTC; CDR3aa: CASSPPLRWGAETQYF
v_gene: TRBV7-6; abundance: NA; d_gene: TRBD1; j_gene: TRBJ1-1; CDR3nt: TGTGCCAGCAGCCCAACTCGGGACAGTAGGAACCAAGCTTTCTTT; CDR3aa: CASSPTRDSRNQAFF
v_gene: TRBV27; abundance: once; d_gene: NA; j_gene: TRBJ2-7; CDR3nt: TGTGCCAGCAGCAAGGCTGGTCTGGTAGAGCAGTACTTC; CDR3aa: CASSKAGLVEQYF
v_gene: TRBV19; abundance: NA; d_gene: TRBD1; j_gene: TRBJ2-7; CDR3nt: TGTGCCAGTAGTCCTGGGCCTGACAGGGCAACCTACGAGCAGTACTTC; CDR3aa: CASSPGPDRATYEQYF
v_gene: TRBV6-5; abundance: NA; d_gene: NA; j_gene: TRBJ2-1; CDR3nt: TGTGCCAGCAGTTACGGTCTAGCCAGGTTCTTC; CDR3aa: CASSYGLARFF
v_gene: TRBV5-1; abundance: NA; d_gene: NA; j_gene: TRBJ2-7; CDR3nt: TGCGCCAGCAGCACCAAGGAATTCCTCTCCTACGAGCAGTACTTC; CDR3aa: CASSTKEFLSYEQYF
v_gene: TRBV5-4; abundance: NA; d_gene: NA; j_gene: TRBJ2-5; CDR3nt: TGTGCCAGCAGCTTGCATTCCAGCGGGCGACAGACCCAGTACTTC; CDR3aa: CASSLHSSGRQTQYF
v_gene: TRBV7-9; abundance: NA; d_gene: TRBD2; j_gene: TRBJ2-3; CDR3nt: TGTGCCAGCAGCTCATTAGCGGGAACGACAGATACGCAGTATTTT; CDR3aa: CASSSLAGTTDTQYF
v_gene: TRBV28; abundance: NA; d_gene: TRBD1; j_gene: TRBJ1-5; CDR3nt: TGTGCCAGCCAACCAGGGACAGTCAATCAGCCCCAGCATTTT; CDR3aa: CASQPGTVNQPQHF
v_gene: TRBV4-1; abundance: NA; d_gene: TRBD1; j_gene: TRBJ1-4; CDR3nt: TGCGCCAGCAGCCTAATGGGACAGAATCTCGAGAAACTGTTTTTT; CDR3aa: CASSLMGQNLEKLFF
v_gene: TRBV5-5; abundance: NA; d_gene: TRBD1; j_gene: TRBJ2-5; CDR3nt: TGTGCCAGCAGCGGCGGGACAGGGAGACTAGCAGCACCCTTAGAGACCCAGTACTTC; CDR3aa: CASSGGTGRLAAPLETQYF
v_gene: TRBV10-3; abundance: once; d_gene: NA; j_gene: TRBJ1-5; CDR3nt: TGTGCCATCAGTGAGTCGATGGGGGGCGGCAATCAGCCCCAGCATTTT; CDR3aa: CAISESMGGGNQPQHF